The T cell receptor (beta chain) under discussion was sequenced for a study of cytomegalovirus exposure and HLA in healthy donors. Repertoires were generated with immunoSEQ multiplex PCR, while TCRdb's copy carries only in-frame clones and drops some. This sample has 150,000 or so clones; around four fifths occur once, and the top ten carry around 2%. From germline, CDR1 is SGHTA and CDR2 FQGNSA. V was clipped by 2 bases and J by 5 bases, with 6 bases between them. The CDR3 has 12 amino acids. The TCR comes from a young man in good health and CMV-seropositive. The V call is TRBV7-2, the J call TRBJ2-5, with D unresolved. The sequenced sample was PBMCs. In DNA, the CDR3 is TGTGCCAGCAGCTTAAGGCGGGAGACCCAGTACTTC. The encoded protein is CASSLRRETQYF.